These T cell receptor beta chains were read from a single sample in a study of blood T cell repertoires in COVID-19. Profiling relied on immunoSEQ multiplex PCR, and the TCRdb table lists in-frame clones only, not all of them. Here the sample spans approximately 140,000 clones, 80% being singletons. Sample: peripheral blood. These receptors all come from a man in his sixties with active or convalescent COVID-19. Both conserved end residues are part of each CDR3. D genes are given only for firm matches. Not all rows give a size; the values are once, few, many and, for expanded clones, a class.

clone size: NA
V gene: TRBV18
D gene: NA
J gene: TRBJ2-5
CDR3 protein: CASSPLPVSSVTGETQYF
CDR3 DNA: TGTGCCAGCTCACCACTGCCAGTTTCATCGGTCACCGGGGAGACCCAGTACTTC

clone size: NA
V gene: TRBV7-9
D gene: NA
J gene: TRBJ1-2
CDR3 protein: CASSPSGRGYTF
CDR3 DNA: TGTGCCAGCAGCCCTTCTGGGCGCGGCTACACCTTC

clone size: NA
V gene: TRBV7-9
D gene: TRBD1
J gene: TRBJ1-5
CDR3 protein: CASSEPGQGSQPQHF
CDR3 DNA: TGTGCCAGCAGCGAACCGGGACAGGGGAGCCAGCCCCAGCATTTT

clone size: NA
V gene: TRBV19
D gene: TRBD1
J gene: TRBJ2-7
CDR3 protein: CASSMDRGSYEQYF
CDR3 DNA: TGTGCCAGTAGTATGGACAGGGGGTCCTACGAGCAGTACTTC

clone size: NA
V gene: TRBV4-1
D gene: TRBD1
J gene: TRBJ1-1
CDR3 protein: CASSRDRGLGTEAFF
CDR3 DNA: TGCGCCAGCAGCCGAGACAGGGGGCTGGGGACTGAAGCTTTCTTT

clone size: many
V gene: TRBV21-1
D gene: NA
J gene: TRBJ2-5
CDR3 protein: CASRQWTQLGETQYF
CDR3 DNA: TGTGCCAGCAGGCAGTGGACACAGCTTGGGGAGACCCAGTACTTC

clone size: NA
V gene: TRBV7-3
D gene: NA
J gene: TRBJ1-1
CDR3 protein: CASSPQGRRTEAFF
CDR3 DNA: TGTGCCAGCAGCCCGCAGGGGCGGCGCACTGAAGCTTTCTTT

clone size: NA
V gene: TRBV4-2
D gene: NA
J gene: TRBJ1-5
CDR3 protein: CASSQLSGGQPQHF
CDR3 DNA: TGTGCCAGCAGCCAACTCTCGGGGGGGCAGCCCCAGCATTTT

clone size: once
V gene: TRBV28
D gene: NA
J gene: TRBJ1-1
CDR3 protein: CASSGHRYEAEAFF
CDR3 DNA: TGTGCCAGCAGTGGTCACAGATATGAAGCTGAAGCTTTCTTT

clone size: NA
V gene: TRBV5-1
D gene: TRBD2
J gene: TRBJ2-7
CDR3 protein: CASSLGPAGAYEQYF
CDR3 DNA: TGCGCCAGCAGCTTGGGCCCAGCGGGAGCCTACGAGCAGTACTTC

clone size: NA
V gene: TRBV12-3/TRBV12-4
D gene: NA
J gene: TRBJ2-7
CDR3 protein: CASSLSRVHEQYF
CDR3 DNA: TGTGCCAGCAGTTTGTCCAGGGTCCACGAGCAGTACTTC

clone size: NA
V gene: TRBV7-2
D gene: TRBD2
J gene: TRBJ2-3
CDR3 protein: CASSLGLAGRFGSTDTQYF
CDR3 DNA: TGTGCCAGCAGCTTGGGACTAGCGGGCCGGTTTGGAAGCACAGATACGCAGTATTTT

clone size: few
V gene: TRBV21-1
D gene: NA
J gene: TRBJ1-6
CDR3 protein: CASSPPVTSPGERSPLHF
CDR3 DNA: TGTGCCAGCAGCCCACCTGTGACGTCCCCGGGGGAACGGTCACCCCTCCACTTT

clone size: NA
V gene: TRBV5-4
D gene: TRBD2
J gene: TRBJ2-7
CDR3 protein: CASSQGLAGTYEQYF
CDR3 DNA: TGTGCCAGCAGCCAAGGACTAGCGGGAACGTACGAGCAGTACTTC